Sequencing of this T cell receptor beta chain was carried out in a study of blood T cell repertoires in COVID-19. Study background: Acute-phase and convalescent COVID-19 samples originated in the United States, Italy and Spain.

Under the authors' procedure: Amplification from reference gene primers served as the basis for estimated nucleated cell counts. TCRdb keeps only in-frame clones here, not all; method: immunoSEQ multiplex PCR. Clone size and the V and J calls come from that table; the DNA yielded D and trimming. The data contain about 99,000 clones, 84% of them seen just once; the ten biggest clones take up roughly 2%. The germline gives CDR1 LGHNA, CDR2 YNFKEQ. The CDR3 runs 15 residues. V lost 1 base and J lost 0, with 9 bases in between. The source is a man aged 70 or older with active or convalescent COVID-19. Sequencing was done on a sample of peripheral blood. The rearrangement joins TRBV4-2 to TRBJ1-2; D gene ambiguous. The chain's CDR3 is CASSQGGTTNYGYTF. The CDR3 DNA follows: TGTGCCAGCAGCCAAGGTGGCACCACTAACTATGGCTACACCTTC.